Presented here are 17 T cell receptor beta chains from one specimen sequenced in a study of cytomegalovirus exposure and HLA in healthy donors. The PCR used 60 Vbeta and 13 Jbeta primers. Only in-frame clones appear in the TCRdb table, and some are missing; sequencing was by immunoSEQ multiplex PCR. This sample has 200,000 to 250,000 clones, with under 90% found just once. The sequenced sample was PBMCs. These receptors were collected from a human donor in good health.

The chain links TRBV9 to TRBJ2-7; TRBD2 matches at 9 bases. The CDR3 covers 16 residues. CDR1 is SGDLS, CDR2 YYNGEE, per germline. Losses at the gene ends were 4 bases for V and 3 bases for J; bases not matched to a gene: 11. CDR3 loop: CASSPTLAGHVYEQYF. In DNA form, the CDR3 reads TGTGCCAGCAGCCCGACCCTAGCGGGACACGTCTACGAGCAGTACTTC.

J is TRBJ2-3 and V is TRBV29-1, with TRBD1 as a possible D gene (6 bases). The germline V gene has CDR1 SQVTM and CDR2 ANQGSEA. There are 12 residues in the CDR3. The V end lost 6 bases, the J end lost 5 bases, and 12 bases lay between the germline ends. The DNA for the CDR3 is TGCAGCGTGGGGGCGATTGGAGATACGCAGTATTTT. Its protein is CSVGAIGDTQYF.

The chain employs TRBV2 and TRBJ2-1, with TRBD1 matching over 8 bases. Germline V gene sequence: CDR1 SNHLY, CDR2 FYNNEI. The J segment lost 9 bases and the V segment lost 6 bases, leaving 4 bases of the junction unmatched. The CDR3 is 12 amino acids. CDR3 amino acids: CASRTGVTEQFF. In DNA, the CDR3 is TGTGCCAGCAGGACAGGGGTAACTGAGCAGTTCTTC.

This clone was recorded once. The chain has TRBV2 and TRBJ1-2; TRBD1 aligns across 12 bases. Germline V lookup: CDR1 SNHLY, CDR2 FYNNEI. The trim removed 4 bases at V and 8 bases at J, leaving 5 bases unmatched. The CDR3 covers 14 residues. CDR3 coding DNA: TGTGCCAGCAGTGCTGGGACAGGGGGCATCGGCTACACCTTC. Residues: CASSAGTGGIGYTF.

The chain couples TRBV5-4 to TRBJ2-7, with D perhaps TRBD2 (6 bases). Germline-derived CDR1 and CDR2 are SGHNT and YYREEE (reference sequence). V dropped 0 bases and J dropped 3 bases, with 13 bases sitting between them. The CDR3 totals 15 residues. The DNA of the CDR3 is TGTGCCAGCAGCTTGGCGGGGGAGCGCTTCTACGAGCAGTACTTC. Protein sequence: CASSLAGERFYEQYF.

This chain links TRBV7-6 with TRBJ2-1; 10 nucleotides line up with TRBD2. With V trimmed by 5 bases and J by 0 bases, 4 bases remained unmatched. CDR3 length: 16 amino acids. CDR1 SGHVS and CDR2 FNYEAQ come from the germline V gene. The CDR3 DNA sequence: TGTGCCAGCAGCCCCCGGACTAGCGGCTCCTACAATGAGCAGTTCTTC. The encoded protein is CASSPRTSGSYNEQFF.

The genes are TRBV6-4 and TRBJ2-1; tentative D call: TRBD1 (6 bases). Germline CDR1 reads MRHNA; CDR2 reads SNTAGT. The germline V and J ends were trimmed by 4 bases and 7 bases, with 20 bases remaining between them. This CDR3 comprises 16 residues. CDR3 nucleotides: TGTGCCAGCAGTGTCACTTCTTGGGGGCTTCCAAATGAGCAGTTCTTC. Translation gives CASSVTSWGLPNEQFF.

The rearrangement joins TRBV4-1 to TRBJ2-3, with 9 bases matching TRBD2. The V gene end was trimmed by 0 bases and the J gene end by 4 bases; junction bases not matched to a gene: 20. CDR1 and CDR2 (germline): MGHRA, YSYEKL. The CDR3 loop spans 21 amino acids. CDR3 in amino acids: CASSQDGVVRREGGVADTQYF. The CDR3 DNA is TGCGCCAGCAGCCAAGATGGGGTAGTGAGGCGGGAGGGCGGAGTCGCAGATACGCAGTATTTT.

The chain carries TRBV7-8 and TRBJ2-1; 8 bases align to TRBD2. Losses at the gene ends were 4 bases for V and 7 bases for J; bases not matched to a gene: 12. CDR3 length: 16 amino acids. Germline CDR1 SGHVS, CDR2 FQNEAQ. CDR3 amino acids: CASSSTFREGQNEQFF. The CDR3 DNA is TGTGCCAGCAGCTCTACCTTCCGGGAGGGCCAGAATGAGCAGTTCTTC.

The gene calls are TRBV5-5 and TRBJ2-7; 8 bases align to TRBD1. With 0 bases clipped from V and 6 bases from J, the junction kept 8 bases outside the gene matches. This CDR3 contains 15 residues. CDR1 is SGHKS, CDR2 YYEKEE, per germline (reference sequence). Here the CDR3 DNA reads TGTGCCAGCAGCTTGGTGGCAGGGGGCGTTTCCGAGCAGTACTTC. It yields the protein CASSLVAGGVSEQYF.

The chain employs TRBV11-3 and TRBJ2-1, with D possibly matching TRBD2 (6 bases). This CDR3 contains 14 residues. Deletions cut 3 bases from V and 8 bases from J, with 14 bases between. Germline V gene data show CDR1 as SGHNT and CDR2 as YENEEA. DNA of the CDR3: TGTGCCAGCAGCTTCGGAGGGAGTTCGGATGAGCAGTTCTTC. This encodes CASSFGGSSDEQFF.

V usage is TRBV11-2 and J usage is TRBJ2-1; 7 positions agree with TRBD2. Looked up from germline, CDR1 is SGHAT and CDR2 is FQNNGV. V was pared by 5 bases and J by 2 bases, with 3 bases of the junction left unmatched. The CDR3 has 14 amino acids. The CDR3 sequence: CASSPGRAYNEQFF. The CDR3 nucleotides are TGTGCCAGCAGCCCGGGGAGGGCCTACAATGAGCAGTTCTTC. The full variable domain, rest sourced from reference TRBV11-2 and TRBJ2-1, is EAGVAQSPRYKIIEKRQSVAFWCNPISGHATLYWYQQILGQGPKLLIQFQNNGVVDDSQLPKDRFSAERLKGVDSTLKIQPAKLEDSAVYLCASSPGRAYNEQFFGPGTRLTVL.

This sequence joins TRBV7-9 and TRBJ1-2; 7 bases agree with TRBD1. The CDR3 has 17 residues. The germline CDR1 and CDR2 sequences are SEHNR and FQNEAQ (reference sequence). After removal of 4 bases from V and 5 bases from J, the junction contained 16 bases not matched to a gene. CDR3 bases: TGTGCCAGCAGCTCTCCTCCCGGGACAGCATCTAGTTATGGCTACACCTTC. It encodes CASSSPPGTASSYGYTF. Filled out from reference TRBV7-9 and TRBJ1-2, the complete variable domain reads DTGVSQNPRHKITKRGQNVTFRCDPISEHNRLYWYRQTLGQGPEFLTYFQNEAQLEKSRLLSDRFSAERPKGSFSTLEIQRTEQGDSAMYLCASSSPPGTASSYGYTFGSGTRLTVV.

The chain has TRBV4-2 and TRBJ2-7, with 13 positions matching TRBD2. Germline CDR1 LGHNA, CDR2 YNFKEQ. V was pared by 3 bases and J by 5 bases, with 4 bases of the junction left unmatched. The length of the CDR3 is 15 residues. The CDR3, as DNA: TGTGCCAGCAGCCACGGACTAGCGGGAGCCGACGAGCAGTACTTC. Translated, it gives CASSHGLAGADEQYF.

The chain couples TRBV28 to TRBJ2-7; 14 nucleotides agree with TRBD2. The CDR3 totals 16 residues. CDR1 is MDHEN and CDR2 is SYDVKM in the germline V gene. The J segment lost 4 bases and the V segment lost 2 bases, leaving 4 bases of the junction unmatched. The CDR3 DNA sequence: TGTGCCAGCAGTTTACAAGGGACTAGCGGGAGTTACGAGCAGTACTTC. It encodes CASSLQGTSGSYEQYF. Combining the CDR3 with reference TRBV28 and TRBJ2-7 gives the whole variable domain DVKVTQSSRYLVKRTGEKVFLECVQDMDHENMFWYRQDPGLGLRLIYFSYDVKMKEKGDIPEGYSVSREKKERFSLILESASTNQTSMYLCASSLQGTSGSYEQYFGPGTRLTVT.

The rearrangement joins TRBV9 to TRBJ2-7, with TRBD2 matching over 8 bases. CDR3 length: 16 residues. V was pared by 4 bases and J by 1 base, with 10 bases of the junction left unmatched. Germline V CDR1 and CDR2: SGDLS, YYNGEE. Here the CDR3 reads CASSLSGRSKSYEQYF. The CDR3 DNA is TGTGCCAGCAGCTTGAGCGGGAGAAGTAAGTCCTACGAGCAGTACTTC.

Here the CDR3 reads CASSIGSKNQPQHF. CDR3 DNA: TGTGCCAGTAGTATAGGCAGTAAGAATCAGCCCCAGCATTTT. The chain links TRBV19 to TRBJ1-5; the D is unclear. Germline CDR1 is LNHDA and CDR2 is SQIVND (reference sequence). Trimming took 1 base from V and 4 from J, leaving 8 bases between them. The CDR3 is 14 residues long.